This T cell receptor beta chain was identified during a study of shared clonotypes between healthy human individuals. The CDR3 has 14 residues. Trimming took off 4 bases at V and 2 bases at J, with 10 bases between the two ends. Germline V CDR1 and CDR2: SGHAT, FQNNGV. This was a deep-level run. Sequencing used immunoSEQ multiplex PCR; TCRdb keeps in-frame clones, though not all of them. This table holds some 2.1 million clones, 93% found once. CD45RO-negative, CCR7-positively selected cells formed the naive CD8 fraction, excluding terminally differentiated effector memory CD45RA+ cells. General observations from the study: Read depth was anticipated to influence clonotype sharing among donors. Around 4.9% of naive CD4 clonotypes were shared across a handful of donors. Generation of non-shared clonotypes was less probable than generation of clonotypes shared by all four donors.

Note on this clone: Its antigen is still unknown.

The TCR sequence derives from a man younger than 35 in good health. Some clones in this sample may be carry-over from other donors' samples. The chain combines TRBV11-2 with TRBJ2-3, with a possible D match to TRBD2 (6 bases). Sequencing input: naive CD8+ T cells from PBMCs. CDR3 amino acids: CASSWGLPTDTQYF. The CDR3 DNA is TGTGCCAGCAGCTGGGGACTCCCCACAGATACGCAGTATTTT.